A selection of T cell receptor beta chains follows, all from one sample in a study of CD8+ T cells in alopecia areata. The method was immunoSEQ multiplex PCR; TCRdb's version includes in-frame clones alone and lacks a portion of them. The sample records about 200,000 clones, around two fifths being singletons. The sample here was CD4+ T cells sorted from blood, taken at roughly week 30, from a patient treated with tofacitinib. The receptors were gathered from a human donor with alopecia areata. Each CDR3 is given with its conserved first and last residue. A D gene is named only where the DNA matches it firmly. Size tells how often a clone was seen (once, few, many) or the class of an expanded clone, and some rows leave it out.

size	J	V	D	length	DNA	CDR3
NA	TRBJ2-6	TRBV7-9	NA	15	TGTGCCAGCAGCTTAGTTGTGGCTGGGGCCAACGTCCTGACTTTC	CASSLVVAGANVLTF
NA	TRBJ2-1	TRBV7-9	NA	14	TGTGCCAGCAGTCCCGGGACTCGCACGAATGAGCAGTTCTTC	CASSPGTRTNEQFF
few	TRBJ2-7	TRBV5-1	TRBD1	13	TGCGCCAGCAGCTTGGGACAGGGGGCTTGGAAGTACTTC	CASSLGQGAWKYF
NA	TRBJ1-2	TRBV6-1	TRBD1	14	TGTGCCAGCAGTGAAGCTGGACAGGGTAACGGCTACACCTTC	CASSEAGQGNGYTF
few	TRBJ2-1	TRBV10-3	NA	13	TGTGCCATCAGTGAGTTAGCCCTCAATGAGCAGTTCTTC	CAISELALNEQFF
NA	TRBJ2-7	TRBV7-6	NA	12	TGTGCCAGCAGCTTAGTCGGATTCGAGCAGTACTTC	CASSLVGFEQYF
NA	TRBJ1-2	TRBV6-5	NA	13	TGTGCCAGCAGGGACACTCGGGGCTATGGCTACACCTTC	CASRDTRGYGYTF
many	TRBJ2-6	TRBV30	NA	17	TGTGCCTGGAGTCAAGGGGCCGTAGCCTCTGGGGCCAACGTCCTGACTTTC	CAWSQGAVASGANVLTF
NA	TRBJ2-2	TRBV2	TRBD1	16	TGTGCCAGCAGTGGGACCGGGACAGCGAACACCGGGGAGCTGTTTTTT	CASSGTGTANTGELFF
NA	TRBJ2-6	TRBV6-5	TRBD1	15	TGTGCCAGCAGTGCGGACAGGGCTGGGGCCAACGTCCTGACTTTC	CASSADRAGANVLTF
NA	TRBJ2-7	TRBV9	NA	14	TGTGCCAGCAGCGCTCTCGACGGTCAGGGAGAGCAGTACTTC	CASSALDGQGEQYF
many	TRBJ1-2	TRBV7-3	NA	13	TGTGCCAGCGCATTCGAGAGGGGATCTTACTACACCTTC	CASAFERGSYYTF
few	TRBJ1-2	TRBV10-3	NA	12	TGTGCCATCAGTGAGGACAACTATGGCTACACCTTC	CAISEDNYGYTF
NA	TRBJ1-5	TRBV6-6	NA	14	TGTGCCAGCAGTTTAAGTGGGACGAACCAGCCCCAGCATTTT	CASSLSGTNQPQHF
NA	TRBJ1-2	TRBV6-5	NA	13	TGTGCTGCAAGGACGGGGGATGTCTATGGCTACACCTTC	CAARTGDVYGYTF
NA	TRBJ2-3	TRBV4-1	NA	16	TGCGCCAGCAGCCCTGGGGCGACGGGGATCACAGATACGCAGTATTTT	CASSPGATGITDTQYF
few	TRBJ2-7	TRBV29-1	TRBD2	15	TGCAGCGTTGTGCCTCCGGGGCGGGAGGGTTACGAGCAGTACTTC	CSVVPPGREGYEQYF
NA	TRBJ2-1	TRBV12-5	NA	16	TGTGCTAGTGCCTCGGTCTTGGCAGCCTGGGCGGATGAGCAGTTCTTC	CASASVLAAWADEQFF
NA	TRBJ1-2	TRBV6-6	NA	13	TGTGCCAGCACCGATGACAGGTTCTATGGCTACACCTTC	CASTDDRFYGYTF
many	TRBJ1-2	TRBV4-1	NA	18	TGCGCCAGCAGCCAAGATTTTGCCAGGACATCTTCTAACTATGGCTACACCTTC	CASSQDFARTSSNYGYTF
few	TRBJ1-2	TRBV2	NA	13	TGTGCCAGCAGGTCGGAAGGCAACTATGGCTACACCTTC	CASRSEGNYGYTF
NA	TRBJ2-5	TRBV5-4	TRBD2	15	TGTGCCAGCAGCCGACTAGCGGGAGGAAGGGAGACCCAGTACTTC	CASSRLAGGRETQYF
few	TRBJ1-4	TRBV27	NA	13	TGTGCCACCAAGACAGCAACTAATGAAAAACTGTTTTTT	CATKTATNEKLFF
many	TRBJ2-5	TRBV10-3	NA	18	TGTGCCATCAGTGAGCCCTTCCTGCTAGCGCGAGATAAAGAGACCCAGTACTTC	CAISEPFLLARDKETQYF
NA	TRBJ1-3	TRBV6-5	TRBD1	16	TGTGCCAGCAGTTTTACAGGGGGTACCTCTGGAAACACCATATATTTT	CASSFTGGTSGNTIYF
NA	TRBJ2-1	TRBV7-2	TRBD2	14	TGTGCCAGCAGCTCGGGACTAGCGGTCCTTGGTCAGTTCTTC	CASSSGLAVLGQFF
few	TRBJ2-7	TRBV6-8	NA	16	TGTGCCAGCAGTTATCTTCCCCATACCGGGTCCTACGAGCAGTACTTC	CASSYLPHTGSYEQYF
NA	TRBJ1-2	TRBV6-1	NA	13	TGTGCCAGCAGACAGGGCAGGGAACGTGGCTACACCTTC	CASRQGRERGYTF
NA	TRBJ1-2	TRBV29-1	NA	15	TGCAGCGTTGAAGCCCGGGGCGGGAGTAACTATGGCTACACCTTC	CSVEARGGSNYGYTF
few	TRBJ2-1	TRBV23-1	NA	11	TGCGCCAGCCCCGCTTACAATGAGCAGTTCTTC	CASPAYNEQFF
NA	TRBJ2-5	TRBV9	TRBD1	17	TGTGCCAGCAGCGAGGGGGACACGAGCAACAGGGGTGAGACCCAGTACTTC	CASSEGDTSNRGETQYF
NA	TRBJ1-6	TRBV27	NA	15	TGTGCCAGCAGGTGGGGGGGAGCCTATAATTCACCCCTCCACTTT	CASRWGGAYNSPLHF
few	TRBJ2-5	TRBV2	TRBD1	13	TGTGCCAGCAGCCGGGACAGCCAAGAGACCCAGTACTTC	CASSRDSQETQYF
once	TRBJ1-6	TRBV5-4	NA	14	TGTGCCAGCACCTCGGACAGAGGGGTTAAACCCCTCCACTTT	CASTSDRGVKPLHF
NA	TRBJ2-7	TRBV4-1	NA	17	TGCGCCAGCAGCCAAACCACAATCAGGCGGATAGTTGGCGAGCAGTACTTC	CASSQTTIRRIVGEQYF
NA	TRBJ1-4	TRBV2	NA	14	TGTGCCAGCAGCAAACAGGTTTCTAATGAAAAACTGTTTTTT	CASSKQVSNEKLFF
NA	TRBJ2-1	TRBV6-1	TRBD2	16	TGTGCCAGCAGTGCTAATCTAGCGGGGAACTACAATGAGCAGTTCTTC	CASSANLAGNYNEQFF
NA	TRBJ2-7	TRBV19	TRBD1	14	TGTGCCAGTAGTGGGACAGGGGGCTCCTACGAGCAGTACTTC	CASSGTGGSYEQYF
NA	TRBJ2-3	TRBV9	TRBD2	16	TGTGCCAGCAGCCGTCTCAGCGGGGAGGGCACAGATACGCAGTATTTT	CASSRLSGEGTDTQYF
NA	TRBJ1-1	TRBV9	NA	14	TGTGCCAGTTCGGGTGTCATGATCGGCACTGAAGCTTTCTTT	CASSGVMIGTEAFF
few	TRBJ2-3	TRBV27	NA	14	TGTGCCAGCAGTTCGGGACCTAGCACAGATACGCAGTATTTT	CASSSGPSTDTQYF
NA	TRBJ2-2	TRBV2	NA	15	TGTGCCAGCAGTGAGGCCAGGGCGAAGGGCGGGGAGCTGTTTTTT	CASSEARAKGGELFF